These 25 T cell receptor beta chains were sequenced from one sample in a study of identifying expanded T cells in peripheral blood. TCRdb's copy holds only in-frame clones and misses some; the assay was immunoSEQ multiplex PCR. The table lists about 130,000 clones, less than 90% of them singletons, with approximately 8% in the top ten. The sequencing sample was made of blood. Receptors originate from a person aged 18 to 70 in good health.

The chain is built from TRBV29-1 and TRBJ1-2; D not certain. Trimming cost V 0 bases and J 6 bases, with 8 bases left between them. The CDR3 length is 12 residues. CDR1 SQVTM and CDR2 ANQGSEA come from the germline V gene. The chain's CDR3 is CSVEDPGHGYTF. The DNA for the CDR3 is TGCAGCGTTGAAGATCCTGGTCATGGCTACACCTTC.

V usage is TRBV5-1 and J usage is TRBJ2-2; 11 nucleotides match TRBD2. Germline lookup yields CDR1 SGHRS and CDR2 YFSETQ. The junction had 5 bases not matched to a gene; V was cut back by 0 bases and J by 4 bases. The length of the CDR3 is 17 residues. CDR3 in amino acids: CASSLGLAGWGTGELFF. CDR3 DNA: TGCGCCAGCAGCTTGGGACTAGCGGGATGGGGCACCGGGGAGCTGTTTTTT.

This chain uses TRBV2 with TRBJ1-2; maybe TRBD1 (6 bases). The V gene's germline CDR1 is SNHLY and CDR2 FYNNEI. The CDR3 is 13 amino acids. Trimming took 6 bases from V and 0 from J, leaving 8 bases between them. Here the CDR3 reads CASRDRANYGYTF. The CDR3 DNA follows: TGTGCCAGCAGGGACAGAGCTAACTATGGCTACACCTTC. Combining the CDR3 with reference TRBV2 and TRBJ1-2 gives the whole variable domain EPEVTQTPSHQVTQMGQEVILRCVPISNHLYFYWYRQILGQKVEFLVSFYNNEISEKSEIFDDQFSVERPDGSNFTLKIRSTKLEDSAMYFCASRDRANYGYTFGSGTRLTVV.

The chain is built from TRBV7-2 and TRBJ1-3; D is perhaps TRBD1 (6 bases). V shed 1 base and J shed 2 bases, with 18 bases lying between them. The germline gives CDR1 SGHTA, CDR2 FQGNSA. The CDR3 is made up of 18 amino acids. The CDR3 loop is CASSLGPLGGWAGNTIYF. CDR3 DNA: TGTGCCAGCAGCTTAGGGCCACTAGGGGGATGGGCTGGAAACACCATATATTTT.

The chain carries TRBV29-1 and TRBJ2-2, with D possibly TRBD1 on 6 matching bases. CDR1 and CDR2 (germline): SQVTM, ANQGSEA. Trimming left V 3 bases short and J 3 bases short, with 8 bases between. This CDR3 is built from 13 residues. This chain's CDR3 is CSVEGADTGELFF. CDR3 nucleotides: TGCAGCGTTGAGGGGGCGGACACCGGGGAGCTGTTTTTT.

The chain couples TRBV18 to TRBJ1-2; perhaps TRBD1 as D (6 bases). The CDR3 sequence is 17 residues long. Germline assignment: CDR1 KGHSH and CDR2 LQKENI. Trimming took 1 base from V and 4 from J, leaving 19 bases between them. The CDR3 spells CASSPQTGHQHTYGYTF. DNA of the CDR3: TGTGCCAGCTCACCACAAACGGGACATCAGCATACCTATGGCTACACCTTC.

This clone has only a few counts. This chain connects TRBV4-2 to TRBJ2-7, with 7 bases matching TRBD2. From germline, CDR1 is LGHNA and CDR2 YNFKEQ. The junction had 4 bases not matched to a gene; V was cut back by 1 base and J by 4 bases. This CDR3 spans 14 amino acids. As DNA, the CDR3 is TGTGCCAGCAGCCAAGGAGGGGAGGGATACGAGCAGTACTTC. This gives the protein CASSQGGEGYEQYF.

This clone turned up a few times. The chain joins TRBV19 to TRBJ2-5, with unresolved D. This CDR3 has 13 amino acids. The ends were cut back, 5 bases at V and 0 bases at J, with 7 bases in the middle. Germline-derived CDR1 and CDR2 are LNHDA and SQIVND (reference sequence). CDR3 sequence (DNA): TGTGCCAGTAGTCGAGAAAACCAAGAGACCCAGTACTTC. This codes for CASSRENQETQYF.

This clone was counted a single time. This sequence joins TRBV10-3 and TRBJ2-3, with 10 nucleotides matching TRBD2. From germline, CDR1 is ENHRY and CDR2 SYGVKD. The V segment lost 6 bases and the J segment 6 bases; nucleotides outside the gene matches: 6. This CDR3 has 14 residues. CDR3 region: CAIRAGGPRDTQYF. For the CDR3, the DNA is TGTGCCATCAGAGCGGGAGGGCCTCGGGATACGCAGTATTTT.

This clone was detected once. The genes are TRBV5-1 and TRBJ2-1; D may be TRBD2 (5 bases). The CDR3 is made up of 13 amino acids. Germline values: CDR1 SGHRS, CDR2 YFSETQ. Deletions cut 4 bases from V and 5 bases from J, with 10 bases between. This CDR3 reads CASSDGLNNEQFF. The DNA of the CDR3 is TGCGCCAGCAGCGACGGACTCAACAATGAGCAGTTCTTC.

The chain employs TRBV14 and TRBJ1-3; D gene ambiguous. CDR1 is SGHDN, CDR2 FVKESK, per germline. The CDR3 sequence is 15 residues long. The V and J ends lost 6 bases and 0 bases respectively, with 12 bases between them. The CDR3 spells CASRPPGSSGNTIYF. The DNA of the CDR3 is TGTGCCAGCAGACCCCCAGGATCCTCTGGAAACACCATATATTTT.

The chain combines TRBV7-2 with TRBJ2-3; D uncertain. Germline-derived CDR1 and CDR2 are SGHTA and FQGNSA. The CDR3 consists of 14 residues. V was trimmed by 2 bases and J by 1 base, leaving 7 bases between them. DNA for the CDR3: TGTGCCAGCAGCTTACTATCCGGCACAGATACGCAGTATTTT. It specifies CASSLLSGTDTQYF.

The chain employs TRBV28 and TRBJ1-5, with D maybe TRBD1 (5 bases). The germline V and J ends were trimmed by 6 bases and 2 bases, with 14 bases remaining between them. Germline CDR1 MDHEN, CDR2 SYDVKM. The CDR3 has 15 residues. The CDR3 spells CASRPTGVGNQPQHF. The CDR3 bases are TGTGCCAGCAGGCCTACGGGGGTGGGCAATCAGCCCCAGCATTTT.

With respect to this clone: The CDR3 does not close with the conserved phenylalanine or tryptophan, likely indicating a read error. No DNA is shown, since the ends of the CDR3 on it are uncertain; the CDR3 is the one TCRdb lists. The J gene is TRBJ2-3, the V gene TRBV29-1; TRBD1 was called by the table and not checked on the DNA. CDR1 is SQVTM, CDR2 ANQGSEA, per germline. Including both end residues, the CDR3 is 11 amino acids long. The CDR3 sequence is CSVLGQGKLSI.

The chain is built from TRBV5-1 and TRBJ1-4; a weak D match, TRBD1 (6 bases). The CDR3 runs to 15 residues. CDR1 SGHRS and CDR2 YFSETQ come from the germline V gene. Between the trimmed V and J ends, which lost 6 bases and 5 bases, there was a span of 17 bases. The CDR3, as DNA: TGCGCCAGCAAAACTGGGGGGGCGGAAAATGAAAAACTGTTTTTT. Its protein is CASKTGGAENEKLFF.

This clone appeared a single time. This rearrangement joins TRBV28 to TRBJ2-7; possibly TRBD1 for D (6 bases). The V end was cut by 6 bases, the J end by 0 bases, with 12 bases between. Germline V gene lookup returns CDR1 MDHEN and CDR2 SYDVKM. The CDR3 loop spans 14 amino acids. The CDR3 here is CASSWTAVSYEQYF. CDR3 coding DNA: TGTGCCAGCAGCTGGACAGCGGTCTCCTACGAGCAGTACTTC. Filled out from reference TRBV28 and TRBJ2-7, the complete variable domain reads DVKVTQSSRYLVKRTGEKVFLECVQDMDHENMFWYRQDPGLGLRLIYFSYDVKMKEKGDIPEGYSVSREKKERFSLILESASTNQTSMYLCASSWTAVSYEQYFGPGTRLTVT.

The chain combines TRBV25-1 with TRBJ2-2; D not certain. The germline CDR1 and CDR2 sequences are MGHDK and SYGVNS. The CDR3 runs 12 residues. The V end was cut by 2 bases, the J end by 8 bases, with 6 bases between. The CDR3 here is CASSEGRGELFF. The CDR3 DNA reads TGTGCCAGCAGTGAAGGCCGTGGGGAGCTGTTTTTT.

The chain links TRBV7-9 to TRBJ1-5; D not resolved. The germline CDR1 and CDR2 sequences are SEHNR and FQNEAQ (reference sequence). The germline V and J ends were trimmed by 1 base and 0 bases, with 7 bases remaining between them. CDR3 length: 15 amino acids. The CDR3 reads CASSLGENSNQPQHF. The CDR3 DNA reads as TGTGCCAGCAGCTTAGGAGAGAATAGCAATCAGCCCCAGCATTTT.

The chain combines TRBV20-1 with TRBJ2-7; the D call may be TRBD1 or TRBD2 (6 bases each). CDR3 length: 11 residues. Germline V lookup: CDR1 DFQATT, CDR2 SNEGSKA (reference sequence). V lost 5 bases and J 6 bases, leaving 11 bases between the germline ends. CDR3 DNA: TGCAGTGCTTTACAGGGAGGCGAGCAGTACTTC. Translation gives CSALQGGEQYF.

The J gene is TRBJ2-5, the V gene TRBV11-2; tentatively, D is TRBD2 (5 bases). Trimming took 6 bases from V and 4 from J, leaving 12 bases between them. Per the germline V gene, CDR1 is SGHAT and CDR2 is FQNNGV. The CDR3 length is 13 residues. Here the CDR3 DNA reads TGTGCCAGCAGGTTTCTAGCTGGAGAGACCCAGTACTTC. As protein: CASRFLAGETQYF.

This chain uses TRBV30 with TRBJ2-2; TRBD1 matches at 9 bases. The junction had 8 bases not matched to a gene; V was cut back by 1 base and J by 2 bases. The CDR3 extends over 17 amino acids. From germline, CDR1 is GTSNPN and CDR2 SVGIG (reference sequence). The CDR3 DNA sequence: TGTGCCTGGAGTGGAAAACCGGGACAGGGAAACACCGGGGAGCTGTTTTTT. This translates into CAWSGKPGQGNTGELFF.

The rearrangement joins TRBV7-2 to TRBJ1-5; tentatively, D is TRBD1 (6 bases). The CDR3 covers 14 residues. V lost 7 bases and J lost 3, with 13 bases in between. The V gene's germline CDR1 is SGHTA and CDR2 FQGNSA. DNA of the CDR3: TGTGCCAGCACCCCAAACAGGGCCAATCAGCCCCAGCATTTT. Its translation: CASTPNRANQPQHF.

The chain uses TRBV30 and TRBJ2-7; no firm D call. Germline V gene data show CDR1 as GTSNPN and CDR2 as SVGIG (reference sequence). The CDR3 sequence is 11 residues long. Trimming took 1 base from V and 7 from J, leaving 8 bases between them. The CDR3 coding sequence is TGTGCCTGGAGTGCCCCAGGTGAGCAGTACTTC. Protein: CAWSAPGEQYF.

The rearrangement links TRBV6-1 to TRBJ2-5, with D perhaps matching TRBD1 or TRBD2 (6 bases each). The V end was cut by 0 bases, the J end by 3 bases, with 17 bases between. Germline CDR1 reads MNHNS; CDR2 reads SASEGT. CDR3 size: 17 residues. The CDR3 protein is CASSEALGGNSEETQYF. Written as DNA, the CDR3 is TGTGCCAGCAGTGAAGCGCTGGGGGGCAATTCTGAAGAGACCCAGTACTTC.

This chain connects TRBV5-6 to TRBJ1-3; a weak D match, TRBD1 (5 bases). V was cut by 1 base and J by 2 bases, with 7 bases left in between. The CDR3 runs to 14 residues. In germline, CDR1 is SGHDT, CDR2 YYEEEE. The DNA for the CDR3 is TGTGCCAGCAGCTTGTACAGGACTGGAAACACCATATATTTT. Translated: CASSLYRTGNTIYF.